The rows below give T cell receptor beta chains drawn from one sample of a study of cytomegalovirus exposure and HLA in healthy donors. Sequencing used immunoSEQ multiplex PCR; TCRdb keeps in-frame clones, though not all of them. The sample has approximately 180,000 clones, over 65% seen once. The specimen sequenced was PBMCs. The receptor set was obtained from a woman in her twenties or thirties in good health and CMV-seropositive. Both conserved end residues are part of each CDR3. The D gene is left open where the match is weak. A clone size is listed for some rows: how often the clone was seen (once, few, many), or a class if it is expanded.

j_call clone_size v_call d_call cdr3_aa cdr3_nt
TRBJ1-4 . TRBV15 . CATSTGRSNEKLFF TGTGCCACCAGCACCGGGAGATCTAATGAAAAACTGTTTTTT
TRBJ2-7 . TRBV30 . CAWTDSREQYF TGTGCCTGGACGGACAGTAGGGAGCAGTACTTC
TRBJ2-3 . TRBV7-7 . CASSLLRGDTQYF TGTGCCAGCAGCTTACTGAGGGGGGATACGCAGTATTTT
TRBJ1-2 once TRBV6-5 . CASTLSAGENYGYTF TGTGCCAGCACCTTGTCTGCCGGGGAAAACTATGGCTACACCTTC
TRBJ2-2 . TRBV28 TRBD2 CASSLWGTIAGELFF TGTGCCAGCAGTTTATGGGGGACTATAGCCGGGGAGCTGTTTTTT
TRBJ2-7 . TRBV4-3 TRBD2 CASSQGSGRVNEQYF TGCGCCAGCAGCCAAGGGAGCGGGAGAGTGAACGAGCAGTACTTC
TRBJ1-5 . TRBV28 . CASSSHVEGYQPQHF TGTGCCAGCAGCAGCCACGTCGAGGGTTATCAGCCCCAGCATTTT
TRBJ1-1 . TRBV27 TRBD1 CASSSGGLNTEAFF TGTGCCAGCAGTTCAGGGGGTCTGAACACTGAAGCTTTCTTT
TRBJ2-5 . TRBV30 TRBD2 CAWSVKGREETQYF TGTGCCTGGAGTGTTAAAGGGAGGGAAGAGACCCAGTACTTC
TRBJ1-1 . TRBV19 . CASSITGNTEAFF TGTGCCAGTAGTATAACCGGGAACACTGAAGCTTTCTTT
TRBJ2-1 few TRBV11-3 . CASSLGGIGSGASYNEQFF TGTGCCAGCAGCTTAGGGGGGATAGGGTCGGGAGCCTCCTACAATGAGCAGTTCTTC